The 14 T cell receptor beta chains below were found in one sample sequenced in a study of control samples from healthy donors and cancer patients. The assay was immunoSEQ multiplex PCR, and TCRdb's table has in-frame clones only and misses some. The data contain approximately 160,000 clones, roughly 92% of them singletons. Sequencing was performed on blood. These receptors all stem from a woman between 18 and 29 years old in good health.

This clone was seen a single time. This chain uses TRBV5-6 with TRBJ2-7; D ambiguous. This CDR3 is built from 13 residues. V lost 0 bases to trimming and J lost 3 bases, with 7 bases between them. Germline assignment: CDR1 SGHDT and CDR2 YYEEEE. In nucleotides, the CDR3 is TGTGCCAGCAGCTTGGGAAGGGTCTACGAGCAGTACTTC. Translation gives CASSLGRVYEQYF.

CDR3 region: CASSPARIWREGGGYTF. CDR3 DNA: TGTGCCAGCAGCCCGGCTAGGATCTGGAGGGAAGGGGGAGGCTACACCTTC. V usage is TRBV7-9 and J usage is TRBJ1-2, with a possible D match to TRBD1 (6 bases). CDR1 and CDR2 (germline): SEHNR, FQNEAQ (reference sequence). The CDR3 is made up of 17 amino acids. Trimming removed 5 bases at V and 8 bases at J, with 27 bases between.

This clone was found a few times. Here the CDR3 reads CASSLEGNYGYTF. The CDR3 DNA reads as TGTGCCAGCAGCTTGGAGGGAAACTATGGCTACACCTTC. The chain links TRBV5-4 to TRBJ1-2, with D unresolved. Between the trimmed V and J ends, which lost 0 bases and 2 bases, there was a span of 5 bases. This CDR3 is 13 amino acids long. Germline V lookup: CDR1 SGHNT, CDR2 YYREEE (reference sequence).

CDR3 loop: CASSGLAGGEQYF. CDR3 nucleotide sequence: TGTGCCAGTAGTGGACTAGCGGGAGGAGAGCAGTACTTC. The chain joins TRBV19 to TRBJ2-7, with 14 positions matching TRBD2. The CDR3 contains 13 residues. J was trimmed by 7 bases and V by 5 bases; bases with no gene match: 1. Germline V gene data show CDR1 as LNHDA and CDR2 as SQIVND (reference sequence).

The gene calls are TRBV9 and TRBJ2-3; D not resolved. CDR3 length: 14 residues. Germline values: CDR1 SGDLS, CDR2 YYNGEE. V lost 0 bases, J lost 0 bases, and 5 bases lay in between. The CDR3 DNA reads TGTGCCAGCAGCGTAGATCCCAGCACAGATACGCAGTATTTT. This gives the protein CASSVDPSTDTQYF.

This chain uses TRBV6-1 with TRBJ1-1; D perhaps matches TRBD1 (5 bases). In germline, CDR1 is MNHNS, CDR2 SASEGT. CDR3 length: 13 amino acids. Trimming cost V 8 bases and J 7 bases, with 17 bases left between them. CDR3 in DNA: TGTGCCAGCTCCCCGGCAGGGAGCCTTGAAGCTTTCTTT. Translation gives CASSPAGSLEAFF.

V gene TRBV9 combines with J gene TRBJ1-1, with TRBD1 matching over 7 bases. Trimming took 0 bases from V and 5 from J; bases not matched to a gene: 4. Looked up from germline, CDR1 is SGDLS and CDR2 is YYNGEE. This CDR3 contains 14 residues. DNA of the CDR3: TGTGCCAGCAGCGTAGATACAGGGGAAACTGAAGCTTTCTTT. Its translation is CASSVDTGETEAFF. Full variable domain (missing parts from reference TRBV9 and TRBJ1-1): DSGVTQTPKHLITATGQRVTLRCSPRSGDLSVYWYQQSLDQGLQFLIQYYNGEERAKGNILERFSAQQFPDLHSELNLSSLELGDSALYFCASSVDTGETEAFFGQGTRLTVV.

The chain joins TRBV5-6 to TRBJ1-5; D remains unclear. The germline CDR1 and CDR2 sequences are SGHDT and YYEEEE. CDR3 length: 16 residues. With 0 bases removed from V and 0 bases from J, the gap between germline ends came to 10 bases. The CDR3 loop reads CASSLVRSLSNQPQHF. CDR3 in DNA: TGTGCCAGCAGCTTGGTGAGGAGCCTTAGCAATCAGCCCCAGCATTTT.

The chain employs TRBV7-6 and TRBJ2-7; a possible D gene is TRBD2 (6 bases). The CDR3 covers 16 residues. V lost 1 base and J 7 bases, leaving 20 bases between the germline ends. Germline V CDR1 and CDR2: SGHVS, FNYEAQ. CDR3 protein: CASSLGGEEGTGEQYF. Here the CDR3 DNA reads TGTGCCAGCAGCTTAGGAGGGGAGGAGGGGACGGGGGAGCAGTACTTC.

The gene calls are TRBV11-3 and TRBJ2-1; 8 bases are a match to TRBD1. Trimming took 0 bases from V and 4 from J; bases not matched to a gene: 2. The CDR3 consists of 15 residues. Germline-derived CDR1 and CDR2 are SGHNT and YENEEA. The CDR3 DNA sequence: TGTGCCAGCAGCTTAGAGGGACAGGCATACAATGAGCAGTTCTTC. This gives the protein CASSLEGQAYNEQFF.

The genes are TRBV7-2 and TRBJ1-1; 9 positions agree with TRBD1. The CDR3 spans 15 residues. The V and J ends lost 5 bases and 5 bases, in that order; junction bases with no gene match: 9. Germline-derived CDR1 and CDR2 are SGHTA and FQGNSA. In DNA form, the CDR3 reads TGTGCCAGCAGCATACGACAGGGGGGGAAAACTGAAGCTTTCTTT. It codes for CASSIRQGGKTEAFF.

The chain joins TRBV6-4 to TRBJ1-5, with TRBD1 matching 7 bases. The V gene's germline CDR1 is MRHNA and CDR2 SNTAGT. The ends lost 6 bases at V and 6 bases at J; junction bases unmatched: 5. The CDR3 is 13 residues long. The CDR3 sequence: CASSSHRGQPQHF. CDR3 in DNA: TGTGCCAGCAGCAGCCACAGGGGTCAGCCCCAGCATTTT.

This clone came up once. The genes are TRBV2 and TRBJ1-4; D is undetermined. Germline CDR1 is SNHLY and CDR2 is FYNNEI. Trimming cost V 7 bases and J 5 bases, with 14 bases left between them. The CDR3 covers 14 residues. The CDR3 spells CASKRRQLNEKLFF. DNA of the CDR3: TGTGCCAGCAAGAGAAGGCAGTTAAATGAAAAACTGTTTTTT.

This clone was recorded only once. V is TRBV6-2 or TRBV6-3 and J is TRBJ2-3, with 9 bases lining up with TRBD2. V trimming: 4 bases; J trimming: 4 bases; junction bases outside the gene matches: 6. The CDR3 totals 15 residues. The germline V gene encodes CDR1 MNHEY and CDR2 SVGEGT. In nucleotides, the CDR3 is TGTGCCAGCAGTTCTTCCCTAGCGGGGCCAGATACGCAGTATTTT. Translation gives CASSSSLAGPDTQYF.